The sequence of this TCR beta chain was determined in a study of identical twins (dated by TCRdb to 2016 to 2017). Background on the whole study: The study deep-sequenced TCR alpha and beta repertoires from monozygotic twins, unrelated adults of various ages and cord blood to test whether fetal clonotypes persist. To rule out contamination, replicate twin experiments were performed at different times with different library preparation protocols.

Library construction relied on 5' RACE. Sequencing relied on an Illumina HiSeq 2000. Template switching added a universal primer binding site, and the final cDNA carried a unique molecular identifier that allowed TCR cDNA molecules to be counted accurately. Specific primers in the conserved constant-segment region were used to synthesize first-strand cDNA for the TCR alpha and beta chains. Each cDNA library was double barcoded, with a SMART-Mk sample barcode plus Illumina barcodes, to control for contamination. Two successive PCR steps introduced TruSeq adapter sequences along with Illumina sample barcodes. TCR alpha and beta cDNA libraries were sequenced on the Illumina HiSeq platform with custom primers. On the authors' methods: MiGEC was used to process raw reads and extract unique molecular identifiers, and MiXCR was used to find CDR3 positions. Recombination models were inferred per individual with the repgenHMM and IGoR tools using an EM algorithm. Shared clonotype analysis was performed with the tcR package in R, normalizing sharing by the product of cloneset sizes. To study raw recombination free of thymic and clonal selection effects, out-of-frame nonproductive sequences were analyzed. Through fastp at Q25 and MiXCR, TCRdb rebuilt clones from the public reads, retaining in-frame beta chains. Every distinct CDR3 protein forms one entry, paired with its most common genes and DNA. TCRdb, not the authors, supplied the V and J calls. The sample data list 1.5 million to 2 million distinct CDR3 sequences, and around 29% of these were observed just once. The ten largest clones add up to about 0.27% of the sample.

The germline V gene yields SGHTA for CDR1 and FQGNSA for CDR2. Between the V and J ends, shortened by 2 bases and 1 base respectively, the junction contains 23 bases. Taken from cysteine to phenylalanine, the CDR3 has 19 residues. The retained sequence is limited to the CDR3, 57 bases, with the frame set at the first base. All donors were healthy Caucasians. The paper's findings and limits, for the study overall: Invariant T cells such as MAIT and iNKT could partly confound zero-insertion analyses, though diverse VJ usage argued against this for most clonotypes. In beta out-of-frame sequences, excess twin sharing was weaker, because having fewer shared sequences lowered the signal-to-noise ratio. Because the same donors could not be followed over many years, the conclusions relied on cross-sectional statistical analysis. Compared with coincidental sharing between unrelated individuals, an excess of low generation-probability sequences was observed among out-of-frame TCR alpha sequences shared between twins. Recombination models systematically underestimated out-of-frame TCR alpha sharing in monozygotic twins but agreed with sharing between unrelated individuals. Abundant cord blood beta clonotypes carried fewer insertions; young adult naive repertoires showed a weaker similar trend, while memory repertoires showed none.

Of note for this clonotype: Its antigen has not been determined. Base qualities are missing; no much larger clone stands one base away.

Input material: cord blood. The V gene is TRBV7-2 and the J gene is TRBJ1-1; no D gene is confidently identified. This sequence originates from a newborn girl in good health. The DNA sequence is as follows: TGTGCCAGCAGCTTAACAACTCCTGGGAGTGTCCTAGGGAACACTGAAGCTTTCTTT. The encoded protein is CASSLTTPGSVLGNTEAFF.